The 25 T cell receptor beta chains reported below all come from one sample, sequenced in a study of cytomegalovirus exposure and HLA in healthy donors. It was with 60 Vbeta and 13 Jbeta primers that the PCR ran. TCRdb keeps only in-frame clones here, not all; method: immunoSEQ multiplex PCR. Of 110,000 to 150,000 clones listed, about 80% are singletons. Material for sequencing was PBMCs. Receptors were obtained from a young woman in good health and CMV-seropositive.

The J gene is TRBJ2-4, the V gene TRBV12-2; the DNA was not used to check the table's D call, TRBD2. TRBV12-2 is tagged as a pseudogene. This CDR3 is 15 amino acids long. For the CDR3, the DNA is TGTGCAAGTCCACCTCCCTGGCGGGGGCGGGGCATTCAGTACTTC. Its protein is CASPPPWRGRGIQYF.

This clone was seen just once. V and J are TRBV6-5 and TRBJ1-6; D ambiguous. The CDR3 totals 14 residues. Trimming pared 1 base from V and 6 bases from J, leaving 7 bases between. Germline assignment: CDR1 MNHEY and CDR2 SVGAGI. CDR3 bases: TGTGCCAGCAGTTACTTAGGGAGTAATTCACCCCTCCACTTT. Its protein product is CASSYLGSNSPLHF.

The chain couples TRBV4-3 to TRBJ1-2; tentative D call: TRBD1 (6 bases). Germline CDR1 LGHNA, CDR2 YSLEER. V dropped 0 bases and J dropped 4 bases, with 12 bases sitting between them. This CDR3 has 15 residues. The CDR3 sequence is CASSQDFGRGYGYTF. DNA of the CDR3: TGCGCCAGCAGCCAAGATTTCGGCAGGGGCTATGGCTACACCTTC.

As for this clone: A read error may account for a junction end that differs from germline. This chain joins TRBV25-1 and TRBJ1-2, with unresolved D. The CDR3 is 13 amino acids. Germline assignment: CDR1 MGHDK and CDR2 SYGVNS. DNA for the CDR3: TGTGCCAGCAGTCGGACTGACAACTATGGCTGCACCTTC. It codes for CASSRTDNYGCTF.

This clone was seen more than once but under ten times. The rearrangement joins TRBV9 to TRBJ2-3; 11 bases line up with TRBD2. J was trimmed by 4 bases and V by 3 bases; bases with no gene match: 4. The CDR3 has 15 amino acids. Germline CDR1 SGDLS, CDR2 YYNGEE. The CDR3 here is CASSGIAGGADTQYF. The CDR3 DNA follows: TGTGCCAGCAGCGGAATAGCGGGGGGGGCAGATACGCAGTATTTT.

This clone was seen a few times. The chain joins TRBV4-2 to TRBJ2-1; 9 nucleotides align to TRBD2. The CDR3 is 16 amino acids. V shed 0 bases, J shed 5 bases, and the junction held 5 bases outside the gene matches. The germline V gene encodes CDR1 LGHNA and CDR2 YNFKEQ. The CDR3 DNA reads TGTGCCAGCAGCCAAGATCTGCTAGCGGGGAACAATGAGCAGTTCTTC. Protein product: CASSQDLLAGNNEQFF.

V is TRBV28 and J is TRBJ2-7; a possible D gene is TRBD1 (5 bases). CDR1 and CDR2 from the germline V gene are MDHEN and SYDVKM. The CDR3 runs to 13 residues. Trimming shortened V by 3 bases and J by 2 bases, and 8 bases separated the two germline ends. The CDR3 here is CASSFSGTYEQYF. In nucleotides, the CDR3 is TGTGCCAGCAGTTTTTCAGGGACCTACGAGCAGTACTTC.

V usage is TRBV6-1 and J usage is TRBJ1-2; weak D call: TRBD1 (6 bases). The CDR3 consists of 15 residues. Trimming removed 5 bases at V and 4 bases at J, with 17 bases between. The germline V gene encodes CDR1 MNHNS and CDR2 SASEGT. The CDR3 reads CASSKTQGASYGYTF. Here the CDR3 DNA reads TGTGCCAGCAGTAAGACACAGGGTGCGTCCTATGGCTACACCTTC.

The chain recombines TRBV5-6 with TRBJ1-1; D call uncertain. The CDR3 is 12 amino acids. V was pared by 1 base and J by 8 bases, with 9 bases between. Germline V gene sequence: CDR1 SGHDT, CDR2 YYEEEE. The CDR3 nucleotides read TGTGCCAGCAGCTTGTCCTCGGGGGAAGCTTTCTTT. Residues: CASSLSSGEAFF.

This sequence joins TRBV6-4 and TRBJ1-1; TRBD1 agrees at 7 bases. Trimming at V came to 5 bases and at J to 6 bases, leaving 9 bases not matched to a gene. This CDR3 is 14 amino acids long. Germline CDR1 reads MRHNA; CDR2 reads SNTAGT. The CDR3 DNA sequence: TGTGCCAGCAGTCCGGGACAGTGGACCGCTGAAGCTTTCTTT. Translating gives CASSPGQWTAEAFF.

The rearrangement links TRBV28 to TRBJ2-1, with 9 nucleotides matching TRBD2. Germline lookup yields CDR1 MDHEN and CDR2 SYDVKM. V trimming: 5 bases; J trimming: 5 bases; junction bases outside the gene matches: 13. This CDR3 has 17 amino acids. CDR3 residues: CASSGWEGLAGDNEQFF. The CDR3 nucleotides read TGTGCCAGCAGTGGCTGGGAGGGACTAGCCGGCGACAATGAGCAGTTCTTC.

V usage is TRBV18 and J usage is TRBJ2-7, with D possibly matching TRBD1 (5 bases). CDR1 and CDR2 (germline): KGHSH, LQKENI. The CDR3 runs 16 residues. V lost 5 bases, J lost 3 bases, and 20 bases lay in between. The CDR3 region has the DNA TGTGCCAGCTCAAGTGGAAGTGGGGCGACGGGCTACGAGCAGTACTTC. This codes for CASSSGSGATGYEQYF. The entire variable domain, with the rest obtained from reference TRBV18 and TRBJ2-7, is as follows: NAGVMQNPRHLVRRRGQEARLRCSPMKGHSHVYWYRQLPEEGLKFMVYLQKENIIDESGMPKERFSAEFPKEGPSILRIQQVVRGDSAAYFCASSSGSGATGYEQYFGPGTRLTVT.

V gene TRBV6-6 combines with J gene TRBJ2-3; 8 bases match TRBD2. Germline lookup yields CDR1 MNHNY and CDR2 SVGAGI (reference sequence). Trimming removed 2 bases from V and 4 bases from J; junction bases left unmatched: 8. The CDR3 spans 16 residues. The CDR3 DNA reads TGTGCCAGCAGTTACAACCGGGAGGGCTTCGCAGATACGCAGTATTTT. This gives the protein CASSYNREGFADTQYF.

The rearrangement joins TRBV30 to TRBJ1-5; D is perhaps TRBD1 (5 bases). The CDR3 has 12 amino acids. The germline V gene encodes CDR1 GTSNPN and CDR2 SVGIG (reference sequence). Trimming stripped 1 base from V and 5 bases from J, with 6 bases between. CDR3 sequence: CAWSGGDQPQHF. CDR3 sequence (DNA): TGTGCCTGGAGTGGGGGGGATCAGCCCCAGCATTTT.

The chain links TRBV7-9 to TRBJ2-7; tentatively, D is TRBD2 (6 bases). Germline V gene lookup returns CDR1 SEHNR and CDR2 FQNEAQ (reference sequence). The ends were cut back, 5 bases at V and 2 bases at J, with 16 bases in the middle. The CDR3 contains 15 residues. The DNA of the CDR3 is TGTGCCAGCAGCCCCTCATTTAGCGGTGCCTACGAGCAGTACTTC. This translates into CASSPSFSGAYEQYF.

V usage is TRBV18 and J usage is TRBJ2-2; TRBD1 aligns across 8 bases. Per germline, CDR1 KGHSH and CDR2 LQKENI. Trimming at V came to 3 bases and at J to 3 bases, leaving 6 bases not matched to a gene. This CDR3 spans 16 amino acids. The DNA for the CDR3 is TGTGCCAGCTCACCCCGGCAGGGGGCGGACACCGGGGAGCTGTTTTTT. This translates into CASSPRQGADTGELFF.

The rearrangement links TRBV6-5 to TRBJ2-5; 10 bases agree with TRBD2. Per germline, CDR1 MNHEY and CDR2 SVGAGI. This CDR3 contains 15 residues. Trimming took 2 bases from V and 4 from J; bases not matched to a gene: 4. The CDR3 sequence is CASSYLAGARETQYF. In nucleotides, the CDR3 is TGTGCCAGCAGTTACCTAGCGGGGGCCAGAGAGACCCAGTACTTC.

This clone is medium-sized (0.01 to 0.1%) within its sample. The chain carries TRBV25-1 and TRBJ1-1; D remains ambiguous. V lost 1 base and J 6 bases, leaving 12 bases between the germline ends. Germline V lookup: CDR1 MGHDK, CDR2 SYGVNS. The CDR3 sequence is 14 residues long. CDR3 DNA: TGTGCCAGCAGTGAATCGGAGGAAGTGGCTGAAGCTTTCTTT. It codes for CASSESEEVAEAFF.

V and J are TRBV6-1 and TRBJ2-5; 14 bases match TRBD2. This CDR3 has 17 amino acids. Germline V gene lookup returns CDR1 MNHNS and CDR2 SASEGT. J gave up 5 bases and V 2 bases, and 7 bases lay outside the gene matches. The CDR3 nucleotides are TGTGCCAGCAGTGAAAGACTAGCGGGGGGGCCGGGTGAGACCCAGTACTTC. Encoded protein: CASSERLAGGPGETQYF.

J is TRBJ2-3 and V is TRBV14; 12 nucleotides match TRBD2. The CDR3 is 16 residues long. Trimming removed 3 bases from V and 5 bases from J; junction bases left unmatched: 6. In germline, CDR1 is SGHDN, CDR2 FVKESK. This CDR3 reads CASSQTSGGLIDTQYF. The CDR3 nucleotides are TGTGCCAGCAGCCAGACTAGCGGGGGACTTATAGATACGCAGTATTTT.

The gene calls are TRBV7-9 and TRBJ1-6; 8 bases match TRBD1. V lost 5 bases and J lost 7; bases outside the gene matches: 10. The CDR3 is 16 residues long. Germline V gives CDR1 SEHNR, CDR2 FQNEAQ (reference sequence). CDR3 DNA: TGTGCCAGCAGCCCAATGACAGGGGAGACGAATTCACCCCTCCACTTT. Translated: CASSPMTGETNSPLHF.

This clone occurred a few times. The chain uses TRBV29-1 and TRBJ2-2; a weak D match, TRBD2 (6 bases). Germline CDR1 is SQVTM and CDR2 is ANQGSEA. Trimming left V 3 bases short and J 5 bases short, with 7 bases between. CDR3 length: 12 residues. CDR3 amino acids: CSVDRGTGELFF. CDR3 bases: TGCAGCGTTGACCGGGGGACCGGGGAGCTGTTTTTT.

As DNA, the CDR3 is TGCGCCAGCAGCTCGGGGACTAGTACAGATACGCAGTATTTT. This encodes CASSSGTSTDTQYF. The chain combines TRBV5-1 with TRBJ2-3; 8 bases match TRBD2. Germline CDR1 is SGHRS and CDR2 is YFSETQ. V was pared by 3 bases and J by 3 bases, with 3 bases of the junction left unmatched. The CDR3 has 14 residues.

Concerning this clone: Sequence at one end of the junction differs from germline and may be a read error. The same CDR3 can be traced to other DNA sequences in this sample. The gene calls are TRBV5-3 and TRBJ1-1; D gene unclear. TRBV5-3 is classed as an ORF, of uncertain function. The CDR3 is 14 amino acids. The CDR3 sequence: CARSLQQMNTEAFF. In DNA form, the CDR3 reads TGTGCTAGAAGCCTACAGCAGATGAACACTGAAGCTTTCTTT.

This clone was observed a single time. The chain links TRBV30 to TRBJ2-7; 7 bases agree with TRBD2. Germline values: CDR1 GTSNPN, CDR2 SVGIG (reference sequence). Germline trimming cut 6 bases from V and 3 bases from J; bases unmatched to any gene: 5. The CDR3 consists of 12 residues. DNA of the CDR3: TGTGCCTGTTCCCGGACTAGCTACGAGCAGTACTTC. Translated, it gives CACSRTSYEQYF.